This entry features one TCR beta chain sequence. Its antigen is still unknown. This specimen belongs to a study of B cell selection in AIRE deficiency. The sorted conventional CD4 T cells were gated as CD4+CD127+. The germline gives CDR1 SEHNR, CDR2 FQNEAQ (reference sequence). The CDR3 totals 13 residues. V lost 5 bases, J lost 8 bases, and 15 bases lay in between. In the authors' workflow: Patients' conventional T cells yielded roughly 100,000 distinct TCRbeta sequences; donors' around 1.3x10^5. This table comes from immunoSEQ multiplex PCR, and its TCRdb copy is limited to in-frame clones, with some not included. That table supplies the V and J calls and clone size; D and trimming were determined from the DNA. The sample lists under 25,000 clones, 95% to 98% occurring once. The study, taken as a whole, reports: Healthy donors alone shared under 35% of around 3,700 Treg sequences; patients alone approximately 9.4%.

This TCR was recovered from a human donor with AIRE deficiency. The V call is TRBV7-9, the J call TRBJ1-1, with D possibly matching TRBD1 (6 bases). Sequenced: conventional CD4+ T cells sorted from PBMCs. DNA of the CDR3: TGTGCCAGCAGCCCCTCGGGACACCGAGAAGCTTTCTTT. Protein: CASSPSGHREAFF.